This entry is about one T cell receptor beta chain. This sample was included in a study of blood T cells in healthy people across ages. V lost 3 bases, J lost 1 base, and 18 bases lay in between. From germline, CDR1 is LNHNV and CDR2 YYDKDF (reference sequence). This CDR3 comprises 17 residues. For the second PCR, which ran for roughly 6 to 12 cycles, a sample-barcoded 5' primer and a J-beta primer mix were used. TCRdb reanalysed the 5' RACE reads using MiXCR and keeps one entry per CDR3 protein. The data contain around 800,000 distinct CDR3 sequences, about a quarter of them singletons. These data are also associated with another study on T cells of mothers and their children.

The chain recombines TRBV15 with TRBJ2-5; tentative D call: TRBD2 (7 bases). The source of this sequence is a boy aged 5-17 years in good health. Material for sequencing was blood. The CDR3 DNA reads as TGTGCCACCAGCAGGTTGGGTCCGGGGGGCGGCCAAGAGACCCAGTACTTC. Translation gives CATSRLGPGGGQETQYF.